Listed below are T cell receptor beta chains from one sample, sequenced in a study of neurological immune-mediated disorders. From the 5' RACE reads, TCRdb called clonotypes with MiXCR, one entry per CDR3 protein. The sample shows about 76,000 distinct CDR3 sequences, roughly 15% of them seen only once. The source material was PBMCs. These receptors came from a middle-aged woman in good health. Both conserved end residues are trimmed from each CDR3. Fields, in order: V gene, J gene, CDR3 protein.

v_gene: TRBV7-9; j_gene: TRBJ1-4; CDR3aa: ASSYLPVATNEKLF
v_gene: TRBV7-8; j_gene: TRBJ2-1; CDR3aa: ASSYRGSSYNEQF
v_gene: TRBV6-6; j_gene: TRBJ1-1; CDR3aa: ASSYRGKLNTEAF
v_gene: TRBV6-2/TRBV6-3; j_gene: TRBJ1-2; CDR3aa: ASSYSNPGMSDGYT
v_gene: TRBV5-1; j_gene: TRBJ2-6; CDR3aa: ASQRQGNSGANVLT
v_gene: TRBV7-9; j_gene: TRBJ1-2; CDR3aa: ASSPVLKGNYGYT
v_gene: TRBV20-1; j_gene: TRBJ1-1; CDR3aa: SARETGFTEAF
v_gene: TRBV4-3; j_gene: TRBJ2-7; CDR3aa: ASSPSGGAGYEQY
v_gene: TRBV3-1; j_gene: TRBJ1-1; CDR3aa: ASSQRIAMNTEAF
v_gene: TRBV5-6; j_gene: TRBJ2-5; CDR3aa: ASSLWGVGQETQY
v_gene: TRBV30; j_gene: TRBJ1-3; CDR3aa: AWSGRLAGNTIY
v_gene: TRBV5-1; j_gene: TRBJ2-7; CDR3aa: ASSLRTSGVDEQY
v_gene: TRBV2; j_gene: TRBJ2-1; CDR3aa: ASSGGLNNEQF
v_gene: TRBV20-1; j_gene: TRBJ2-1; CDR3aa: SASPNNEQF
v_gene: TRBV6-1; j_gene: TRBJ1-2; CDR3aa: ATGSKSNYGYT
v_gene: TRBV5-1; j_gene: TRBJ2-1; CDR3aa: ASSLQPGGDNEQF
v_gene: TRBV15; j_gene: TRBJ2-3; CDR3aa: ATSSERGRDTQY
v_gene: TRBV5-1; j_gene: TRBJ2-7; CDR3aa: ASSPDRTLYEQY
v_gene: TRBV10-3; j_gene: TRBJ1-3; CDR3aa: AINRAEGNTIY
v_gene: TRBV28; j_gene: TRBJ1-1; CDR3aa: ASSLSTEAF
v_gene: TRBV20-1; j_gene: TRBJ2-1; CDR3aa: SAKRQGPYNEQF
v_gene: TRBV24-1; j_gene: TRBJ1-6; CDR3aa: ATSDLRPTGELNNSPLH